This TCR beta chain was identified during a study of beta chain features in type 1 diabetes. Study in general: Patients shared similar age, gender and cell yields with healthy donors.

With V trimmed by 5 bases and J by 0 bases, 5 bases remained unmatched. The length of the CDR3 is 15 residues. The germline gives CDR1 SEHNR, CDR2 FQNEAQ (reference sequence). TCRB transcripts that were expressed got sequenced, as all of the isolated RNA had been reverse transcribed. Clones were sequenced by immunoSEQ multiplex PCR, and TCRdb holds only the in-frame ones, with some missing. Here the sample spans a few hundred thousand clones, 7.5% to 10% being singletons. The chain employs TRBV7-9 and TRBJ1-1; 8 bases fit TRBD1. Sequencing was performed on naive CD4+ T cells from blood. This clonotype was obtained from a woman younger than 30 in good health. CDR3 loop: CASSLQGGMNTEAFF. The CDR3 coding sequence is TGTGCCAGCAGCCTACAGGGGGGCATGAACACTGAAGCTTTCTTT. The full variable domain, completed using reference TRBV7-9 and TRBJ1-1, is DTGVSQNPRHKITKRGQNVTFRCDPISEHNRLYWYRQTLGQGPEFLTYFQNEAQLEKSRLLSDRFSAERPKGSFSTLEIQRTEQGDSAMYLCASSLQGGMNTEAFFGQGTRLTVV.